This record looks at one TCR beta chain sequence and its context. The antigen is unknown. This table comes from immunoSEQ multiplex PCR, and its TCRdb copy is limited to in-frame clones, with some not included. Here the sample spans roughly 17,000 clones, 65% to 80% being singletons. J was trimmed by 0 bases and V by 10 bases; bases with no gene match: 4. Looked up from germline, CDR1 is SGHRS and CDR2 is YFSETQ. The CDR3 covers 13 residues. The sample belongs to a study of OX40 agonist ivuxolimab in advanced cancers. The overall study: Participants, approximately 83% male, averaged roughly 55 years of age, ranging from roughly 23 to 80.

Findings and caveats of the study: Within 6 weeks, CD4+ and CD8+ blood T cells expanded clonally at 0.1 to 3.0 mg/kg.

No patient had autoimmune disease or received systemic immunosuppression. Sequencing used CD4+ or CD8+ T cells sorted from blood, obtained in a trial of the OX40 agonist ivuxolimab. The gene calls are TRBV5-1 and TRBJ2-3; 8 nucleotides agree with TRBD1. This TCR was sampled from an adult with an advanced solid tumor such as melanoma, head and neck, liver or kidney cancer. The CDR3 sequence is CAARDRSTDTQYF. CDR3 coding DNA: TGCGCCGCCAGGGACAGGAGCACAGATACGCAGTATTTT.